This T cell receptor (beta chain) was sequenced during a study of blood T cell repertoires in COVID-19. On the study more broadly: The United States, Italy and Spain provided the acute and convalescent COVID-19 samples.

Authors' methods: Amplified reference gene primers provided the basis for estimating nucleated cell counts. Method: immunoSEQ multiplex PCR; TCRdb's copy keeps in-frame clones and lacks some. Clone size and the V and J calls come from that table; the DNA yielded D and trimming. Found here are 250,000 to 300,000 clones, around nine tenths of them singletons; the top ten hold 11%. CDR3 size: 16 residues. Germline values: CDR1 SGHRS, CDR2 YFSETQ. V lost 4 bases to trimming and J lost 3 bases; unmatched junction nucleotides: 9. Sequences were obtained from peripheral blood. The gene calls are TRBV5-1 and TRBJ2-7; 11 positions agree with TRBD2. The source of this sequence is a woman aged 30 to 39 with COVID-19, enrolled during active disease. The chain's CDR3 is CASSPGTSGSLYEQYF. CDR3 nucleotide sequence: TGCGCCAGCAGCCCCGGGACTAGCGGCTCCCTCTACGAGCAGTACTTC.